The clone carrying this TCR beta chain was counted between two and nine times. Its specificity is not known. The entry originates in a study of blood T cells in healthy people across ages. The V end lost 2 bases, the J end lost 1 base, and 11 bases lay between the germline ends. The CDR3 sequence is 15 residues long. Germline loops: CDR1 MNHEY, CDR2 SMNVEV (reference sequence). Per sample, a minimum of 6 million PBMCs were isolated. Study-wide findings and caveats: Calculation of diversity from one million T cells yielded estimates considered to be underestimates.

Through a sample-barcoded 5' primer and a J-beta primer mix, a second PCR was run for roughly 7 to 11 cycles. Per-sample output comprised a minimum of 2.5 million paired-end reads containing CDR3. TCRdb used MiXCR to reprocess the 5' RACE reads, holding one entry per CDR3 protein. There are around 1,600,000 distinct CDR3 sequences in the sample; 35% to 45% occur only once, and roughly 3.7% lies in the top ten. The sample taken for sequencing was blood. The chain employs TRBV27 and TRBJ1-1, with D perhaps TRBD1 (6 bases). This receptor was identified in a woman younger than 30 in good health. CDR3 nucleotide sequence: TGTGCCAGCAGTTTAATGGGGGCACCGAACACTGAAGCTTTCTTT. Translating it yields CASSLMGAPNTEAFF.